The T cell receptor (beta chain) under discussion was sequenced for a study of blood T cell repertoires in COVID-19. Study summary: Material from acute and convalescent COVID-19 was sourced from the United States, Italy and Spain. PBMCs, B-cell-depleted T cells, or T cells provided the cDNA or gDNA that made up the material.

Produced via immunoSEQ multiplex PCR; TCRdb's table is partial and in-frame only. This sample has roughly 360,000 clones, with approximately 87% found just once. Cohorts were based on clinical histories the participants reported. Trimming left V 0 bases short and J 7 bases short, with 10 bases between. Germline lookup yields CDR1 SGHDT and CDR2 YYEEEE. The CDR3 contains 13 residues. This chain uses TRBV5-6 with TRBJ1-2; D perhaps matches TRBD1 (6 bases). The sequence derives from a woman in her thirties with acute COVID-19. Sequenced material: PBMCs or T cells enriched from blood (not recorded which). The CDR3 nucleotides read TGTGCCAGCAGCTTGGCGACAGGTATTGGCTACACCTTC. This gives the protein CASSLATGIGYTF.